This record looks at one TCR beta chain sequence and its context. Its cognate antigen is unknown. This specimen comes from a study of cytomegalovirus exposure and HLA in healthy donors. Study background: According to later analysis, the same platform produced the roughly 130 validation and some 680 first-cohort repertoires. Findings of the study overall: The study designated 150 to 200 TCR beta chains cytomegalovirus-associated. The dataset shows that most TCR sequences were rare, while some public TCRs occurred in many donors.

Germline V lookup: CDR1 SNHLY, CDR2 FYNNEI. The CDR3 runs to 18 residues. V shed 9 bases, J shed 8 bases, and the junction held 22 bases outside the gene matches. The method was immunoSEQ multiplex PCR; TCRdb's version includes in-frame clones alone and lacks a portion of them. The data show under 200,000 clones, 70% to 90% seen once. Among the 100 to 150 subjects of the validation cohort, separate from the approximately 670-subject first cohort, were the donors. The TCR comes from a young woman in good health and CMV-seronegative. The specimen sequenced was PBMCs. The gene calls are TRBV2 and TRBJ1-4; 9 positions agree with TRBD1. CDR3 residues: CASYPGQGLGVDGEKLFF. For the CDR3, the DNA is TGTGCCAGTTACCCGGGACAGGGATTAGGAGTTGATGGCGAAAAACTGTTTTTT.